This TCR beta chain is from a study of blood T cell repertoires in COVID-19. The wider study: Samples came from the United States, Italy and Spain, spanning acute and convalescent COVID-19. Nucleic acid was either cDNA or gDNA, and it came from T cells, B-cell-depleted T cells, or PBMCs.

In the original processing: From reference gene primer amplification, estimates of nucleated cell counts were derived. Only in-frame clones appear in the TCRdb table, and some are missing; sequencing was by immunoSEQ multiplex PCR. That table is the source of V, J and clone size, and D and trimming were worked out from the DNA. Of 140,000 to 150,000 clones detected, 60% to 85% appear once; the ten largest clones hold less than 2%. This CDR3 comprises 15 residues. Germline values: CDR1 LNHNV, CDR2 YYDKDF (reference sequence). The junction had 4 bases not matched to a gene; V was cut back by 1 base and J by 3 bases.

This TCR came from a woman in her fifties or sixties with acute or convalescent COVID-19. The chain uses TRBV15 and TRBJ2-3; 7 bases are shared with TRBD2. Source material: peripheral blood. The CDR3 is CATSRAGGGTDTQYF. CDR3 in DNA: TGTGCCACCAGCAGAGCGGGAGGAGGTACAGATACGCAGTATTTT.